Presented here are 4 T cell receptor beta chains from one specimen sequenced in a study of blood T cell repertoires in COVID-19. Assay: immunoSEQ multiplex PCR; the TCRdb copy retains only in-frame clones and omits some. The table records around 250,000 clones, 70% to 90% of them present only once. What was sequenced was peripheral blood. These receptors originate from a man aged 50 or older with active or convalescent COVID-19.

The rearrangement links TRBV27 to TRBJ2-5; the D gene is possibly TRBD1 (5 bases). Germline CDR1 is MNHEY and CDR2 is SMNVEV (reference sequence). CDR3 length: 17 residues. V lost 1 base, J lost 1 base, and 16 bases lay in between. For the CDR3, the DNA is TGTGCCAGCAGTTTATTAATCCCCGGACACGTCCAAGAGACCCAGTACTTC. Protein: CASSLLIPGHVQETQYF.

The rearrangement uses TRBV30 and TRBJ1-3; 12 bases agree with TRBD1. CDR3 length: 12 amino acids. J was trimmed by 7 bases and V by 8 bases; bases with no gene match: 3. The germline CDR1 and CDR2 sequences are GTSNPN and SVGIG (reference sequence). The CDR3: CAGDRGPNTIYF. Here the CDR3 DNA reads TGTGCCGGGGACAGGGGGCCGAACACCATATATTTT.

This clone was seen a single time. This chain uses TRBV7-2 with TRBJ2-1, with D maybe TRBD1 (5 bases). Trimming left V 2 bases short and J 7 bases short, with 18 bases between. The length of the CDR3 is 16 residues. Germline loops: CDR1 SGHTA, CDR2 FQGNSA. The CDR3 protein is CASSLRARNQGNEQFF. CDR3 sequence (DNA): TGTGCCAGCAGCTTAAGGGCGCGAAATCAGGGTAATGAGCAGTTCTTC.

This chain joins TRBV27 and TRBJ2-6, with TRBD1 matching over 8 bases. The CDR3 has 16 residues. Germline V gene sequence: CDR1 MNHEY, CDR2 SMNVEV (reference sequence). V trimming: 3 bases; J trimming: 1 base; junction bases outside the gene matches: 2. CDR3 in DNA: TGTGCCAGCAGTTTGACAGGGGTATCTGGGGCCAACGTCCTGACTTTC. Its protein is CASSLTGVSGANVLTF.